The 27 T cell receptor beta chains listed next were all sequenced from one sample in a study of shared clonotypes between healthy human individuals (dated by TCRdb to 2020 to 2021). Library construction relied on the immunoSEQ multiplex PCR assay. TCRdb holds this immuneACCESS table with in-frame rearrangements only. Some clones are missing; in checked studies, unresolved V genes explain under half, and the rest has no known cause. This sample has approximately 740,000 clones in its table, and around 67% of those were observed once. The ten largest make up over 1.5% of the sample. Specimen: memory CD4+ T cells sorted from blood. What the cell subset or site label conveys for this sample: CD45RA-negative fraction. These receptor sequences come from a woman aged 25-40 years in good health.

This clone was seen a single time. The chain is built from TRBV7-9 and TRBJ2-7, with D tentatively TRBD1 (9 bases). Germline V gene sequence: CDR1 SEHNR, CDR2 FQNEAQ (reference sequence). With 5 bases removed from V and 5 bases from J, the gap between germline ends came to 31 bases. CDR3 length: 19 amino acids. In nucleotides, the CDR3 is TGTGCCAGCAGCCCAGCCGGGACAGGGCGTGTGGGACTAGACCACGAGCAGTACTTC. This translates into CASSPAGTGRVGLDHEQYF. Variable domain in full (rest from reference TRBV7-9 and TRBJ2-7): DTGVSQNPRHKITKRGQNVTFRCDPISEHNRLYWYRQTLGQGPEFLTYFQNEAQLEKSRLLSDRFSAERPKGSFSTLEIQRTEQGDSAMYLCASSPAGTGRVGLDHEQYFGPGTRLTVT.

The rearrangement uses TRBV14 and TRBJ1-1; D is unresolved. Trimming removed 2 bases from V and 3 bases from J, with 13 bases in between. The CDR3 covers 15 residues. Germline CDR1 SGHDN, CDR2 FVKESK. CDR3 in DNA: TGTGCCAGCAGCCAACGGTTCGGCGAGCACACTGAAGCTTTCTTT. Protein sequence: CASSQRFGEHTEAFF.

This clone occurred many times. This chain connects TRBV11-2 to TRBJ2-5; 11 nucleotides line up with TRBD2. The junction had 4 bases not matched to a gene; V was cut back by 5 bases and J by 2 bases. Germline V gives CDR1 SGHAT, CDR2 FQNNGV. This CDR3 region has 15 residues. CDR3 bases: TGTGCCAGCAGCGCCGGGACTAGCGGACAAGAGACCCAGTACTTC. It yields the protein CASSAGTSGQETQYF.

This chain links TRBV6-5 with TRBJ2-7; possibly TRBD1 or TRBD2 for D (5 bases each). The CDR3 totals 12 residues. V was pared by 5 bases and J by 4 bases, with 9 bases between. Germline V lookup: CDR1 MNHEY, CDR2 SVGAGI. CDR3 nucleotide sequence: TGTGCCAGCAGTCGAGGGGCATACGAGCAGTACTTC. This encodes CASSRGAYEQYF.

The chain couples TRBV25-1 to TRBJ1-1, with unresolved D. CDR3 size: 11 residues. With 10 bases removed from V and 8 bases from J, the gap between germline ends came to 14 bases. In germline, CDR1 is MGHDK, CDR2 SYGVNS. CDR3 sequence (DNA): TGTGCCACCCAGACCCGAGGAGAAGCTTTCTTT. This gives the protein CATQTRGEAFF.

The rearrangement links TRBV19 to TRBJ1-2, with D uncertain. Per germline, CDR1 LNHDA and CDR2 SQIVND (reference sequence). The CDR3 runs to 16 residues. Trimming left V 2 bases short and J 6 bases short, with 19 bases between. CDR3 protein: CASSILPRAGGNGYTF. For the CDR3, the DNA is TGTGCCAGTAGTATATTACCTAGGGCAGGCGGGAATGGCTACACCTTC.

V is TRBV18 and J is TRBJ1-2; no clear D gene. The CDR3 extends over 12 amino acids. Germline V lookup: CDR1 KGHSH, CDR2 LQKENI. V gave up 2 bases and J gave up 6 bases, with 7 bases separating them. Here the CDR3 DNA reads TGTGCCAGCTCACCAGAGGAAAATGGCTACACCTTC. Its protein is CASSPEENGYTF.

This chain joins TRBV28 and TRBJ1-6; D perhaps matches TRBD1 (5 bases). The V end lost 4 bases, the J end lost 11 bases, and 15 bases lay between the germline ends. This CDR3 is 14 amino acids long. CDR1 is MDHEN, CDR2 SYDVKM, per germline. In DNA form, the CDR3 reads TGTGCCAGCAGTTCAAACGCAGGGTTGACACCCCTCCACTTT. This sequence encodes CASSSNAGLTPLHF.

Here the CDR3 reads CAWSSGRSSYNEQFF. CDR3 coding DNA: TGTGCCTGGAGTAGCGGGAGGAGCTCCTACAATGAGCAGTTCTTC. This chain links TRBV30 with TRBJ2-1; 9 bases line up with TRBD2. The CDR3 spans 15 residues. V shed 2 bases, J shed 0 bases, and the junction held 2 bases outside the gene matches. CDR1 GTSNPN and CDR2 SVGIG come from the germline V gene (reference sequence).

The chain employs TRBV5-4 and TRBJ2-7, with 7 nucleotides matching TRBD1. The CDR3 length is 14 residues. V was clipped by 3 bases and J by 2 bases; unmatched bases: 5. From germline, CDR1 is SGHNT and CDR2 YYREEE (reference sequence). The CDR3 reads CASSSGTETYEQYF. The DNA for the CDR3 is TGTGCCAGCAGCTCCGGGACAGAAACCTACGAGCAGTACTTC.

V is TRBV7-9 and J is TRBJ2-7; 7 bases line up with TRBD1. J lost 2 bases, V lost 4 bases, and 5 bases had no gene match. Germline assignment: CDR1 SEHNR and CDR2 FQNEAQ (reference sequence). CDR3 length equals 14 residues. The CDR3 reads CASSSGTVAYEQYF. CDR3 in DNA: TGTGCCAGCAGCTCGGGGACAGTAGCCTACGAGCAGTACTTC.

The chain links TRBV11-2 to TRBJ2-7; TRBD1 matches at 7 bases. The V segment lost 2 bases and the J segment 3 bases; nucleotides outside the gene matches: 10. Germline V gene data show CDR1 as SGHAT and CDR2 as FQNNGV. This CDR3 contains 16 residues. The CDR3 protein is CASSLIPARGIYEQYF. The DNA of the CDR3 is TGTGCCAGCAGCTTAATACCGGCCAGGGGGATCTACGAGCAGTACTTC. Together with reference TRBV11-2 and TRBJ2-7, the CDR3 gives the full variable domain: EAGVAQSPRYKIIEKRQSVAFWCNPISGHATLYWYQQILGQGPKLLIQFQNNGVVDDSQLPKDRFSAERLKGVDSTLKIQPAKLEDSAVYLCASSLIPARGIYEQYFGPGTRLTVT.

The chain couples TRBV7-6 to TRBJ1-2; D might be TRBD1 (6 bases). CDR1 and CDR2 from the germline V gene are SGHVS and FNYEAQ. This CDR3 is built from 15 residues. V was clipped by 5 bases and J by 10 bases, with 23 bases between them. CDR3: CASSGSGDLFGDYTF. CDR3 coding DNA: TGTGCCAGCAGCGGGTCAGGGGACCTATTTGGAGACTACACCTTC. Full variable domain (rest looked up from reference TRBV7-6 and TRBJ1-2): GAGVSQSPRYKVTKRGQDVALRCDPISGHVSLYWYRQALGQGPEFLTYFNYEAQQDKSGLPNDRFSAERPEGSISTLTIQRTEQRDSAMYRCASSGSGDLFGDYTFGSGTRLTVV.

About this clone: Additional DNA sequences in this sample encode the identical CDR3. This chain connects TRBV30 to TRBJ1-5; the match to TRBD1 covers 7 bases. Germline CDR1 and CDR2: GTSNPN and SVGIG (reference sequence). With 1 base clipped from V and 4 bases from J, the junction kept 1 base outside the gene matches. The CDR3 extends over 13 amino acids. The DNA of the CDR3 is TGTGCCTGGAGTGGACAGGGAAATCAGCCCCAGCATTTT. It encodes CAWSGQGNQPQHF.

This clone was observed a few times. The chain joins TRBV9 to TRBJ1-2; D is unclear. This CDR3 comprises 16 residues. Germline CDR1 is SGDLS and CDR2 is YYNGEE. V lost 4 bases to trimming and J lost 2 bases, with 18 bases between them. The CDR3 here is CASSPPALRENYGYTF. The CDR3 coding sequence is TGTGCCAGCAGCCCTCCCGCCCTACGGGAAAACTATGGCTACACCTTC.

The chain couples TRBV10-3 to TRBJ1-5; weak D call: TRBD1 (6 bases). CDR1 and CDR2 from the germline V gene are ENHRY and SYGVKD. The V end was cut by 4 bases, the J end by 6 bases, with 10 bases between. The CDR3 loop spans 13 amino acids. CDR3 in DNA: TGTGCCATCAGTGGGGGGGCCGGTCAGCCCCAGCATTTT. The encoded protein is CAISGGAGQPQHF.

A note on this clone: A much larger clone is a single base away; this may be a read error. Here the CDR3 DNA reads TGTGCCAGCAGCTTAGGGACAAACTATGGCTACACCTTC. Translated, it gives CASSLGTNYGYTF. The chain combines TRBV11-1 with TRBJ1-2, with D possibly TRBD1 on 5 matching bases. Trimming removed 1 base from V and 2 bases from J, with 5 bases in between. The CDR3 consists of 13 residues. In germline, CDR1 is SGHAT, CDR2 FQDESV (reference sequence).

The V call is TRBV7-3, the J call TRBJ2-2; TRBD1 agrees at 7 bases. Germline trimming cut 5 bases from V and 5 bases from J; bases unmatched to any gene: 8. Germline CDR1 SGHTA, CDR2 FQGTGA. CDR3 length: 15 residues. The CDR3 reads CASSLDRAGTGELFF. The CDR3 coding sequence is TGTGCCAGCAGCCTCGACAGGGCAGGGACCGGGGAGCTGTTTTTT.

This clone was seen many times. The rearrangement links TRBV7-9 to TRBJ2-3; TRBD2 agrees at 8 bases. The ends lost 5 bases at V and 4 bases at J; junction bases unmatched: 14. This CDR3 has 17 amino acids. Germline-derived CDR1 and CDR2 are SEHNR and FQNEAQ (reference sequence). The CDR3 region has the DNA TGTGCCAGCAGCCCCCACCTAACTAGCGGCGGGGCAGATACGCAGTATTTT. Amino acid sequence: CASSPHLTSGGADTQYF.

V is TRBV10-3 and J is TRBJ2-7, with 11 bases identical to TRBD1. The CDR3 is made up of 14 amino acids. The V segment lost 2 bases and the J segment 6 bases; nucleotides outside the gene matches: 3. Germline CDR1 ENHRY, CDR2 SYGVKD. CDR3: CAISEPDRGREQYF. The CDR3 coding sequence is TGTGCCATCAGTGAGCCGGACAGGGGGCGCGAGCAGTACTTC.

CDR3: CASSLTSGGFPEAFF. Here the CDR3 DNA reads TGTGCCAGCAGCTTAACGTCCGGAGGGTTCCCTGAAGCTTTCTTT. The gene calls are TRBV11-2 and TRBJ1-1; D is ambiguous. This CDR3 region has 15 residues. Germline CDR1 SGHAT, CDR2 FQNNGV. V dropped 2 bases and J dropped 6 bases, with 16 bases sitting between them.

The chain has TRBV6-1 and TRBJ2-3; perhaps TRBD1 as D (5 bases). Trimming stripped 5 bases from V and 8 bases from J, with 14 bases between. The CDR3 loop spans 13 amino acids. Germline CDR1 is MNHNS and CDR2 is SASEGT. The CDR3 DNA follows: TGTGCCAGCAGTCCTTCGACAGCAACTACGCAGTATTTT. Translating it yields CASSPSTATTQYF.

This clone was counted only a few times. The chain uses TRBV27 and TRBJ2-7; 12 bases align to TRBD1. The length of the CDR3 is 16 residues. V trimming: 5 bases; J trimming: 0 bases; junction bases outside the gene matches: 5. The germline V gene has CDR1 MNHEY and CDR2 SMNVEV (reference sequence). Here the CDR3 reads CASSPGQGASSYEQYF. CDR3 DNA sequence: TGTGCCAGCAGTCCGGGACAGGGGGCGAGCTCCTACGAGCAGTACTTC.

The count of this clone is one. Within the sample, other DNA sequences also encode this same CDR3. The V call is TRBV18, the J call TRBJ1-1, with 9 bases lining up with TRBD1. From germline, CDR1 is KGHSH and CDR2 LQKENI. V dropped 3 bases and J dropped 3; count of bases not matched to a gene: 2. The CDR3 totals 14 residues. CDR3 loop: CASSPGQGHTEAFF. The CDR3 DNA is TGTGCCAGCTCACCGGGACAGGGTCACACTGAAGCTTTCTTT.

The rearrangement uses TRBV18 and TRBJ2-7; no firm D call. The V gene lost 6 bases and the J gene lost 2 bases, with 11 bases spanning the gap. This CDR3 contains 13 residues. The germline gives CDR1 KGHSH, CDR2 LQKENI. The CDR3 bases are TGTGCCAGCTCCAGCTCAGGCACCTACGAGCAGTACTTC. Translating gives CASSSSGTYEQYF.

The chain employs TRBV5-1 and TRBJ1-4; 7 positions match TRBD1. The germline V gene encodes CDR1 SGHRS and CDR2 YFSETQ. CDR3 length equals 15 residues. V lost 4 bases, J lost 2 bases, and 5 bases stayed unmatched. The CDR3 coding sequence is TGCGCCAGCAGCCCGAGACAGGGCACTAATGAAAAACTGTTTTTT. Encoded protein: CASSPRQGTNEKLFF.

This clone was counted a few times. This rearrangement joins TRBV7-2 to TRBJ2-3; a possible D gene is TRBD2 (5 bases). This CDR3 region has 16 residues. Germline CDR1 and CDR2: SGHTA and FQGNSA. V was cut by 0 bases and J by 3 bases, with 13 bases left in between. CDR3 nucleotides: TGTGCCAGCAGCTTAGCGCGGCTCGGGGATACAGATACGCAGTATTTT. Its protein product is CASSLARLGDTDTQYF.